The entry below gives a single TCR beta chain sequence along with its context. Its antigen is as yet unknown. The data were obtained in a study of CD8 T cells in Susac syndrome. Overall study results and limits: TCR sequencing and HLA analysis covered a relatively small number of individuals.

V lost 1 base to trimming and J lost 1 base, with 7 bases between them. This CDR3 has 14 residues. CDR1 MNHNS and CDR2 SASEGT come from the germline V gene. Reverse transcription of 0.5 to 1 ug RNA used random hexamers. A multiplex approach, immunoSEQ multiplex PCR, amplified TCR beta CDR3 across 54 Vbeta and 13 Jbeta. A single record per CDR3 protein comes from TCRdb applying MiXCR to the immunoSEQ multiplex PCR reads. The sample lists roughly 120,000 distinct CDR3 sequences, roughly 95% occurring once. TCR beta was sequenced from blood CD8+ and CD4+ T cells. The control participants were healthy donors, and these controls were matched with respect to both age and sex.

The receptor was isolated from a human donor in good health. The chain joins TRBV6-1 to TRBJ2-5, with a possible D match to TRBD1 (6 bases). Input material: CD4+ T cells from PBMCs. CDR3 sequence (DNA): TGTGCCAGCAGTGAAGGGGGGCCCCAAGAGACCCAGTACTTC. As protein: CASSEGGPQETQYF.